The 20 T cell receptor beta chains given below trace back to one sample, sequenced in a study of T cell responses to AZD1222 COVID-19 vaccine. Clones were sequenced by immunoSEQ multiplex PCR, and TCRdb holds only the in-frame ones, with some missing. The table shows some 96,000 clones, with 80% to 95% occurring only once. This specimen was peripheral blood, taken on day 0 of AZD1222 vaccination. These receptor sequences come from an adult in good health.

V is TRBV5-1 and J is TRBJ2-1; perhaps TRBD1 as D (6 bases). This CDR3 is 13 amino acids long. Germline V gene lookup returns CDR1 SGHRS and CDR2 YFSETQ. Deletions cut 8 bases from V and 5 bases from J, with 14 bases between. CDR3 loop: CASTTGFNNEQFF. In DNA form, the CDR3 reads TGCGCCAGTACGACAGGTTTTAACAATGAGCAGTTCTTC.

The chain uses TRBV30 and TRBJ1-4; 9 positions match TRBD1. The germline V gene encodes CDR1 GTSNPN and CDR2 SVGIG (reference sequence). This CDR3 has 14 residues. Losses at the gene ends were 2 bases for V and 4 bases for J; bases not matched to a gene: 2. In DNA, the CDR3 is TGTGCCTGGAGTCCGGGACAGGGTAATGAAAAACTGTTTTTT. Its translation: CAWSPGQGNEKLFF. The full variable domain, completed using reference TRBV30 and TRBJ1-4, is SQTIHQWPATLVQPVGSPLSLECTVEGTSNPNLYWYRQAAGRGLQLLFYSVGIGQISSEVPQNLSASRPQDRQFILSSKKLLLSDSGFYLCAWSPGQGNEKLFFGSGTQLSVL.

The chain's CDR3 is CASSQPGTGGSPLHF. CDR3 DNA sequence: TGTGCCAGCAGTCAGCCCGGGACAGGGGGCTCACCCCTCCACTTT. The J gene is TRBJ1-6, the V gene TRBV6-5; 12 nucleotides match TRBD1. This CDR3 spans 15 amino acids. Germline V gives CDR1 MNHEY, CDR2 SVGAGI. V gave up 5 bases and J gave up 10 bases; unmatched junction bases: 6.

This clone has more than one count but fewer than ten. The chain carries TRBV28 and TRBJ1-2; D unresolved. The CDR3 is made up of 12 amino acids. The V and J ends lost 5 bases and 6 bases respectively, with 10 bases between them. Germline-derived CDR1 and CDR2 are MDHEN and SYDVKM. Here the CDR3 reads CASSLRKDGYTF. The CDR3 DNA is TGTGCCAGCAGTCTTAGAAAGGATGGCTACACCTTC.

The V gene is TRBV27, the J gene TRBJ1-5; D is perhaps TRBD1 (6 bases). In germline, CDR1 is MNHEY, CDR2 SMNVEV (reference sequence). CDR3 length equals 14 residues. V lost 1 base and J 4 bases, leaving 8 bases between the germline ends. The CDR3, as DNA: TGTGCCAGCAGTTTATGGGGGCGGAATCAGCCCCAGCATTTT. It codes for CASSLWGRNQPQHF.

This chain connects TRBV4-1 to TRBJ2-7; D tentatively fits TRBD1 or TRBD2 (5 bases each). The CDR3 runs to 12 residues. Germline V CDR1 and CDR2: MGHRA, YSYEKL. Trimming stripped 1 base from V and 4 bases from J, with 5 bases between. CDR3 DNA sequence: TGCGCCAGCAGCCAAGGGGGGTACGAGCAGTACTTC. This gives the protein CASSQGGYEQYF.

J is TRBJ1-6 and V is TRBV28, with D uncertain. The germline V gene has CDR1 MDHEN and CDR2 SYDVKM. Trimming left V 5 bases short and J 9 bases short, with 8 bases between. This CDR3 contains 12 residues. In DNA form, the CDR3 reads TGTGCCAGCAGTACTATAGGTTCACCCCTCCACTTT. Encoded protein: CASSTIGSPLHF.

The V and J genes are TRBV3-1 (or the pseudogene TRBV3-2) and TRBJ2-7; 10 nucleotides agree with TRBD1. Germline V CDR1 and CDR2: LGHDT, YNNKEL (reference sequence). The CDR3 consists of 16 residues. V trimming: 3 bases; J trimming: 2 bases; junction bases outside the gene matches: 7. The CDR3 DNA is TGTGCCAGCAGCCATATCGGACAGGGGGATACCTACGAGCAGTACTTC. Translating gives CASSHIGQGDTYEQYF.

V usage is TRBV13 and J usage is TRBJ1-1; D gene ambiguous. Per the germline V gene, CDR1 is PRHDT and CDR2 is FYEKMQ (reference sequence). The V end lost 4 bases, the J end lost 0 bases, and 9 bases lay between the germline ends. The CDR3 spans 14 residues. In nucleotides, the CDR3 is TGTGCCAGCAGCTCAGAAACCTTGAACACTGAAGCTTTCTTT. Its translation is CASSSETLNTEAFF.

This chain joins TRBV18 and TRBJ1-4, with D uncertain. CDR1 is KGHSH and CDR2 is LQKENI in the germline V gene. The CDR3 length is 14 residues. Trimming shortened V by 1 base and J by 7 bases, and 10 bases separated the two germline ends. The CDR3 nucleotides read TGTGCCAGCTCACCACAGGGCGGTTCTGAAAAACTGTTTTTT. Protein sequence: CASSPQGGSEKLFF.

V gene TRBV24-1 combines with J gene TRBJ1-5, with a tentative D call TRBD1 (6 bases). The V gene lost 4 bases and the J gene lost 9 bases, with 9 bases spanning the gap. The CDR3 consists of 12 residues. Per germline, CDR1 KGHDR and CDR2 SFDVKD. CDR3 nucleotides: TGTGCCACCAGTGAGGGGGGGGCGCCCCAGCATTTT. Protein: CATSEGGAPQHF.

The V call is TRBV7-3, the J call TRBJ2-5; D gene unclear. The V gene's germline CDR1 is SGHTA and CDR2 FQGTGA. The CDR3 length is 13 residues. V dropped 2 bases and J dropped 1 base, with 5 bases sitting between them. The CDR3 sequence is CASSLVGQETQYF. CDR3 bases: TGTGCCAGCAGCTTAGTAGGCCAAGAGACCCAGTACTTC.

The chain carries TRBV11-2 and TRBJ2-5; 7 nucleotides align to TRBD2. Germline V CDR1 and CDR2: SGHAT, FQNNGV. Trimming at V came to 2 bases and at J to 7 bases, leaving 10 bases not matched to a gene. The CDR3 has 15 residues. In DNA form, the CDR3 reads TGTGCCAGCAGCTTAACCCGTGGACTAGTGGGGACCCAGTACTTC. Protein sequence: CASSLTRGLVGTQYF.

V is TRBV18 and J is TRBJ2-2; D is possibly TRBD2 (6 bases). Germline CDR1 is KGHSH and CDR2 is LQKENI. Trimming removed 6 bases from V and 4 bases from J, with 18 bases in between. CDR3 length: 16 residues. CDR3 DNA sequence: TGTGCCAGCTCGCCGTTGGGCGGGGCTCTCACCGGGGAGCTGTTTTTT. Translated: CASSPLGGALTGELFF.

The J gene is TRBJ2-1, the V gene TRBV7-9, with TRBD1 matching over 9 bases. CDR1 is SEHNR and CDR2 is FQNEAQ in the germline V gene (reference sequence). V shed 5 bases and J 8 bases; nucleotides not matched to a gene: 10. The CDR3 runs 15 residues. This CDR3 reads CASSPPGQGPYEQFF. CDR3 nucleotide sequence: TGTGCCAGCAGCCCGCCGGGACAGGGTCCCTATGAGCAGTTCTTC.

The chain recombines TRBV6-5 with TRBJ2-7, with 9 bases aligning to TRBD2. CDR3 length: 16 amino acids. V was clipped by 0 bases and J by 2 bases; unmatched bases: 5. CDR1 and CDR2 (germline): MNHEY, SVGAGI. CDR3 DNA: TGTGCCAGCAGTTACTCGGCGACTAGCGGCACCTACGAGCAGTACTTC. Its translation is CASSYSATSGTYEQYF.

The chain recombines TRBV5-4 with TRBJ1-3; perhaps TRBD1 as D (5 bases). Germline V gives CDR1 SGHNT, CDR2 YYREEE (reference sequence). CDR3 size: 15 residues. Trimming pared 4 bases from V and 4 bases from J, leaving 15 bases between. In nucleotides, the CDR3 is TGTGCCAGCAGCAAGGACCAGGGAAGAGGAAACACCATATATTTT. This sequence encodes CASSKDQGRGNTIYF.

The chain uses TRBV5-1 and TRBJ2-3, with unresolved D. The CDR3 totals 12 residues. CDR1 and CDR2 from the germline V gene are SGHRS and YFSETQ. The V gene lost 4 bases and the J gene lost 5 bases, with 8 bases spanning the gap. CDR3 amino acids: CASSPRGDTQYF. CDR3 DNA: TGCGCCAGCAGCCCGCGCGGAGATACGCAGTATTTT.

The chain carries TRBV29-1 and TRBJ2-7; no definite D call. This CDR3 is 14 amino acids long. Between the trimmed V and J ends, which lost 6 bases and 6 bases, there was a span of 21 bases. From germline, CDR1 is SQVTM and CDR2 ANQGSEA. The CDR3 region is CSVRSPYSRSEQYF. CDR3 sequence (DNA): TGCAGCGTCCGCTCCCCCTACAGTAGGAGCGAGCAGTACTTC.

This clone has just one count. This chain uses TRBV11-2 with TRBJ2-7; D unclear. The CDR3 length is 13 residues. CDR1 and CDR2 (germline): SGHAT, FQNNGV. Deletions cut 0 bases from V and 1 base from J, with 4 bases between. In nucleotides, the CDR3 is TGTGCCAGCAGCTTAGAGGTATCCTACGAGCAGTACTTC. It specifies CASSLEVSYEQYF.